This TCR beta chain is drawn from a study of glioma-infiltrating T cells after dendritic cell vaccination. This CDR3 has 12 amino acids. V dropped 3 bases and J dropped 8 bases, with 12 bases sitting between them. Germline CDR1 is SGHRS and CDR2 is YFSETQ. The immunoSEQ assay amplified TCRB CDR3 from up to roughly 2 ug DNA. The primer mix had 60 V beta and 13 J beta primers. Some clones are missing from TCRdb's copy, which holds only in-frame ones; the method was immunoSEQ multiplex PCR. Counted here are tens of thousands of clones, about 81% occurring once; the ten biggest clones make up 9.2%. The sample here was blood, taken before dendritic cell vaccination. This clonotype was sampled from a human donor with glioblastoma. V and J are TRBV5-1 and TRBJ2-7; D uncertain. CDR3 in amino acids: CASSSSLYQQYF. The CDR3 DNA reads as TGCGCCAGCAGCTCTTCACTTTACCAGCAGTACTTC.